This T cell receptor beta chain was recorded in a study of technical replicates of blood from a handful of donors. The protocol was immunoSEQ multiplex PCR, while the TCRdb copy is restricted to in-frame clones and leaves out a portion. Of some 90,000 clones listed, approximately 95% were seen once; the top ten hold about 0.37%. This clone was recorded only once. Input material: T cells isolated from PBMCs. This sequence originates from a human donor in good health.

The CDR3 region has the DNA TGTGCCAGCAGCTTCACAGGGGCGAGAGGTAATGGAGCTTTCTTT. Encoded protein: CASSFTGARGNGAFF. The rearrangement joins TRBV5-6 to TRBJ1-1, with 7 bases that match TRBD1. CDR3 length: 15 residues. Germline V lookup: CDR1 SGHDT, CDR2 YYEEEE. The ends lost 2 bases at V and 10 bases at J; junction bases unmatched: 14.